The 11 T cell receptor beta chains reported below all come from one sample, sequenced in a study of T cells in Graves' hyperthyroidism and ophthalmopathy. TCR beta CDR3 region amplification was performed from RNA transcripts. An initial round of RT-PCR targeting the TCR CDR3 relied on the HTBI primer set. TCRdb reprocessed the multiplex PCR reads via MiXCR and lists one record per CDR3 protein. The data contain about 640,000 distinct CDR3 sequences, about 14% of them singletons. Sequencing was performed on blood. Every receptor here comes from a woman aged 45-60 years with Graves' ophthalmopathy.

In this sample, this clonotype turned up many times. The rearrangement joins TRBV18 to TRBJ2-4, with D unresolved. This CDR3 region has 16 residues. Germline CDR1 and CDR2: KGHSH and LQKENI. V gave up 4 bases and J gave up 1 base, with 14 bases separating them. In nucleotides, the CDR3 is TGTGCCAGCTCACGATCGACACCGAACGCCAAAAACATTCAGTACTTC. This translates into CASSRSTPNAKNIQYF.

The rearrangement links TRBV20-1 to TRBJ1-5; unclear D gene. Germline V lookup: CDR1 DFQATT, CDR2 SNEGSKA (reference sequence). The CDR3 is 12 amino acids. Trimming shortened V by 0 bases and J by 7 bases, and 7 bases separated the two germline ends. CDR3 DNA sequence: TGCAGTGCTAGAGATGGCGGGCAGCCCCAGCATTTT. This codes for CSARDGGQPQHF.

Worth noting for this clonotype: An end of the junction does not agree with germline; a read error may underlie this. The chain is built from TRBV7-9 and TRBJ2-2; 9 nucleotides match TRBD1. Germline V gives CDR1 SEHNR, CDR2 FQNEAQ (reference sequence). The CDR3 totals 16 residues. The CDR3, as DNA: TGTGCCAGCAGCGAAAACAGGGGGCGCGGCACCGAGGAGCTGTTTTTT. It yields the protein CASSENRGRGTEELFF.

The chain has TRBV20-1 and TRBJ2-2, with TRBD2 matching 16 bases. The germline V gene encodes CDR1 DFQATT and CDR2 SNEGSKA (reference sequence). The CDR3 consists of 16 residues. The CDR3 DNA reads TGCAGGGTCCGAGCGGGACTAGCGGGAGGGACCGGGGAGCTGTTTTTT. This translates into CRVRAGLAGGTGELFF.

This clonotype has a single count. Its ends do not fully match the called genes, so a read error is possible. CDR3 loop: CASSLMLAGVRNKQFF. CDR3 DNA: TGTGCCAGCAGCTTAATGCTAGCGGGAGTGCGCAATAAGCAGTTCTTC. V gene TRBV7-2 combines with J gene TRBJ2-1; 10 bases match TRBD2. CDR1 is SGHTA, CDR2 FQGNSA, per germline. This CDR3 spans 16 amino acids.

This clonotype was recorded at least ten times. CDR3 bases: TGTGCTAGTGCGCAGAACACTGAAGCTTTCTTT. Translating it yields CASAQNTEAFF. The gene calls are TRBV12-5 and TRBJ1-1, with unresolved D. Germline CDR1 LGHNT, CDR2 FRNRAP. The germline V and J ends were trimmed by 7 bases and 1 base, with 4 bases remaining between them. This CDR3 region has 11 residues.

This clonotype occurred many times. The V and J genes are TRBV5-4 and TRBJ2-1; D gene unclear. CDR1 is SGHNT and CDR2 is YYREEE in the germline V gene (reference sequence). V gave up 1 base and J gave up 0 bases, with 20 bases separating them. The CDR3 is made up of 19 amino acids. CDR3: CASSLSSAPGDSSYNEQFF. The CDR3 DNA reads as TGTGCCAGCAGCTTGTCTTCGGCTCCTGGGGATAGCTCCTACAATGAGCAGTTCTTC.

This clonotype was seen repeatedly, ten times or more. The chain carries TRBV3-1 and TRBJ2-1; D could derive from TRBD1 or TRBD2 (5 bases each). The germline V gene encodes CDR1 LGHDT and CDR2 YNNKEL (reference sequence). Trimming cost V 4 bases and J 5 bases, with 15 bases left between them. This CDR3 comprises 15 residues. CDR3 protein: CASSLGALSDNEQFF. CDR3 DNA sequence: TGTGCCAGCAGCCTCGGGGCCCTATCCGACAATGAGCAGTTCTTC.

Many counts were recorded for this clonotype. The CDR3 nucleotides are TGTGCCAGCAGCCAAGGACTAGCGGGGGGGTACAATGAGCAGTTCTTC. This translates into CASSQGLAGGYNEQFF. The rearrangement links TRBV3-1 to TRBJ2-1, with TRBD2 identical over 14 bases. Germline V gene lookup returns CDR1 LGHDT and CDR2 YNNKEL (reference sequence). CDR3 length equals 16 residues. The V segment lost 1 base and the J segment 4 bases; nucleotides outside the gene matches: 0.

In this sample, this clonotype turned up many times. This rearrangement joins TRBV12-3 or TRBV12-4 to TRBJ2-3, with 12 bases aligning to TRBD2. With V trimmed by 0 bases and J by 0 bases, 10 bases remained unmatched. CDR3 length: 20 amino acids. CDR3 coding DNA: TGTGCCAGCAGTTTAGCGCGGGCTAGCGGGAGGGCCTGGAGCACAGATACGCAGTATTTT. Protein sequence: CASSLARASGRAWSTDTQYF.

At least ten counts were recorded for this clonotype. The chain uses TRBV7-9 and TRBJ1-1; the D gene is possibly TRBD1 (6 bases). Germline CDR1 SEHNR, CDR2 FQNEAQ (reference sequence). The CDR3 has 13 amino acids. Between the trimmed V and J ends, which lost 3 bases and 7 bases, there was a span of 12 bases. The CDR3 loop is CASSFEQGIEAFF. As DNA, the CDR3 is TGTGCCAGCAGCTTTGAACAGGGAATTGAAGCTTTCTTT.